This T cell receptor (beta chain) originates from a study of blood T cells in healthy people across ages. Next came a second PCR, run for about 6 to 12 cycles, which used a sample-barcoded 5' primer along with a J-beta primer mix. TCRdb processed the 5' RACE reads anew with MiXCR; each CDR3 protein has one entry. The sample holds 750,000 to 950,000 distinct CDR3 sequences, roughly 29% seen once. Germline V CDR1 and CDR2: LGHDT, YNNKEL (reference sequence). This CDR3 is built from 16 residues. The V gene end was trimmed by 0 bases and the J gene end by 4 bases; junction bases not matched to a gene: 6. These records were also assigned to another study, of T cells of mothers and their children.

Sequences were obtained from blood. The rearrangement joins TRBV3-1 to TRBJ2-5; 9 bases fit TRBD2. This sequence was found in a woman aged 40 to 50 in good health. CDR3 in DNA: TGTGCCAGCAGCCAAGATAGGGCGGGGGGGCGAGAGACCCAGTACTTC. It is translated as CASSQDRAGGRETQYF.